This T cell receptor (beta chain) emerged from a study of T cells after yellow fever vaccination. Study context: SMART-Seq v4 Ultra Low Input served to prepare low-cell-number fractions.

For TCR, cDNA came from 5'RACE template switching, which added a universal primer site and UMIs. Each CDR3 protein is one row after TCRdb ran MiXCR on the 5' RACE reads. The sample yields 400,000 or so distinct CDR3 sequences, approximately 10% seen once. Broader study findings: Once the booster was given, most primary-vaccination clones reappeared, at about 97% for CD4 and over 70% for CD8.

The CDR3 covers 12 residues. Germline values: CDR1 SGHDN, CDR2 FVKESK. Trimming removed 4 bases from V and 5 bases from J, with 9 bases in between. In this sample, this clonotype turned up many times. Its antigen is not identified. This sequence joins TRBV14 and TRBJ2-7; D is unresolved. This sample comprised PBMCs, obtained on the day of the first yellow fever vaccination. The TCR was taken from a man aged 18 to 29 who received the YFV17D yellow fever vaccine. The CDR3 is CASSLVRDEQYF. CDR3 DNA: TGTGCCAGCAGCCTAGTACGGGACGAGCAGTACTTC.